Only a few counts were recorded for the clone carrying this TCR beta chain. Time point indicated: newly diagnosed GD, antithyroid drugs for less than 3 months. Extracted RNA from PBMCs served as the source of the TCR library. The TCR beta library used iRepertoire HTBI primers with Arm-PCR amplification of CDR3. TCRdb fed the multiplex PCR reads into MiXCR, producing one record per CDR3 protein. Here the sample spans roughly 610,000 distinct CDR3 sequences, about 16% being singletons. These data come from a study of regulatory T cells in long-lasting Graves disease. These same records also appear under a second study, on T cells in Graves' hyperthyroidism and ophthalmopathy. That publication notes: Ophthalmopathy and stable hyperthyroidism were told apart by a 13 V-J model.

The starting material was peripheral blood mononuclear cells (PBMCs), obtained at new diagnosis, from a patient treated with antithyroid drugs. The sequence came from a young man with Graves disease.

CDR3 sequence: CAISELAGNEQFF. CDR3 coding DNA: TGTGCCATCAGTGAGTTGGCGGGCAATGAGCAGTTCTTC. This chain uses TRBV10-3 with TRBJ2-1; possible D gene TRBD2, 5 bases. The V gene's germline CDR1 is ENHRY and CDR2 SYGVKD. The CDR3 runs 13 residues. V was shortened by 1 base and J by 6 bases, with 7 bases between the two germline ends.